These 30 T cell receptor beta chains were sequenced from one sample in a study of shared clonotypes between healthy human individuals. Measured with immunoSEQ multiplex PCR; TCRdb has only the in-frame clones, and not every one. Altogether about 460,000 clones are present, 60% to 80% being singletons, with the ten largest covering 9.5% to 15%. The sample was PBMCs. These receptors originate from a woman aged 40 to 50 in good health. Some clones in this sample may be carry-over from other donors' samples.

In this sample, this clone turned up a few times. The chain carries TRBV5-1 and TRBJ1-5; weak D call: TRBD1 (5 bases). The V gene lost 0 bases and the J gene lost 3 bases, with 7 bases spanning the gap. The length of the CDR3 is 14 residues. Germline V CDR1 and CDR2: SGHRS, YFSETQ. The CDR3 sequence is CASSLEGNNQPQHF. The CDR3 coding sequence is TGCGCCAGCAGCTTGGAGGGGAACAATCAGCCCCAGCATTTT.

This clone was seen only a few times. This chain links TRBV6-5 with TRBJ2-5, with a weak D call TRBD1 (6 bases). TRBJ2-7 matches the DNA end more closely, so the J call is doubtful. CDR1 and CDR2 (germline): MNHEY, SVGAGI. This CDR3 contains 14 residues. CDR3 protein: CASVEHRDAYEQYF. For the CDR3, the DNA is TGTGCCAGCGTGGAACACAGGGACGCCTACGAGCAGTACTTC.

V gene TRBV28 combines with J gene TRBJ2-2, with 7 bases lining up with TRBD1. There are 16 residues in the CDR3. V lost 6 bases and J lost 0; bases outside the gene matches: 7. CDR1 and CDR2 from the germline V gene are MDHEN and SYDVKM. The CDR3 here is CASRTPGTANTGELFF. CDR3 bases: TGTGCCAGCAGGACCCCCGGGACAGCGAACACCGGGGAGCTGTTTTTT.

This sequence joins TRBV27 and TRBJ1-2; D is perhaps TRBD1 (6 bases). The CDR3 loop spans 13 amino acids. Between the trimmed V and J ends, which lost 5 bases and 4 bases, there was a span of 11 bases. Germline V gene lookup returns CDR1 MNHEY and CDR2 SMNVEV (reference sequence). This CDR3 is CASSNRAGYGYTF. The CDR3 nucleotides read TGTGCCAGCAGTAACAGGGCGGGCTATGGCTACACCTTC.

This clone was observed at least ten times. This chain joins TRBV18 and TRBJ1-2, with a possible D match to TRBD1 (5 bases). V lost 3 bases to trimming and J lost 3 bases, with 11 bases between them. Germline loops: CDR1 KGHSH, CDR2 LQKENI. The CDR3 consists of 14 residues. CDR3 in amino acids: CASSPEGMDYGYTF. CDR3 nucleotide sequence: TGTGCCAGCTCACCGGAGGGGATGGACTATGGCTACACCTTC.

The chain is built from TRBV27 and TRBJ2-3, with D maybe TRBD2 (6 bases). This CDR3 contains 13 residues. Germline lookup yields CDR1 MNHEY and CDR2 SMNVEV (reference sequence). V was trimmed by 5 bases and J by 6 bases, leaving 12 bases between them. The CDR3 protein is CASSHRRGDTQYF. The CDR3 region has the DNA TGTGCCAGCAGTCACCGGCGGGGCGATACGCAGTATTTT.

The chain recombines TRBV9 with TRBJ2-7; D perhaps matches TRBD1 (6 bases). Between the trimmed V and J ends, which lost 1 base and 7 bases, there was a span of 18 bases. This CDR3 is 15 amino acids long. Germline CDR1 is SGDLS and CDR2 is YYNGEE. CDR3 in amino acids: CASSVYPGTTKEQYF. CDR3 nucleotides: TGTGCCAGCAGCGTATATCCCGGGACAACCAAGGAGCAGTACTTC.

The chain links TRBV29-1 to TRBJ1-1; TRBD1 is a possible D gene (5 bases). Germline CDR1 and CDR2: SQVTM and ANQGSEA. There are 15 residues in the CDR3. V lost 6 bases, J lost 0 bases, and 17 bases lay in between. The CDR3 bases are TGCAGCGTACACGTGGGGGGGGTGATGAACACTGAAGCTTTCTTT. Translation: CSVHVGGVMNTEAFF.

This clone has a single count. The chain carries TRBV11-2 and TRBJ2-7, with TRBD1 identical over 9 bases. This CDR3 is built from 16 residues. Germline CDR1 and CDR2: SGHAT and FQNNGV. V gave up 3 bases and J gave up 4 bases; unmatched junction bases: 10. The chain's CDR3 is CASSFDPGQGFYEQYF. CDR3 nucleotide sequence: TGTGCCAGCAGCTTCGACCCGGGACAGGGTTTTTACGAGCAGTACTTC.

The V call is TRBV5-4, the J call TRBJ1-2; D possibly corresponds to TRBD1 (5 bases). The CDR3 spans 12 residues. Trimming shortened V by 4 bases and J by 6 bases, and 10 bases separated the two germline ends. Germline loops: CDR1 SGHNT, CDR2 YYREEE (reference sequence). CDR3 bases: TGTGCCAGCAGCCGGGGGTTTGATGGCTACACCTTC. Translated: CASSRGFDGYTF.

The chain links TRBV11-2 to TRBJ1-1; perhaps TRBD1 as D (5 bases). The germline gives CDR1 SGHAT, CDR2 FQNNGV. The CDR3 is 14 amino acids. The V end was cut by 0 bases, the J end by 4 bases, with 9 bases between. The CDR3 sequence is CASSLERGGTEAFF. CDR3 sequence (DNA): TGTGCCAGCAGCTTAGAGCGGGGGGGCACTGAAGCTTTCTTT. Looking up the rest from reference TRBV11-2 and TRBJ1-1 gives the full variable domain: EAGVAQSPRYKIIEKRQSVAFWCNPISGHATLYWYQQILGQGPKLLIQFQNNGVVDDSQLPKDRFSAERLKGVDSTLKIQPAKLEDSAVYLCASSLERGGTEAFFGQGTRLTVV.

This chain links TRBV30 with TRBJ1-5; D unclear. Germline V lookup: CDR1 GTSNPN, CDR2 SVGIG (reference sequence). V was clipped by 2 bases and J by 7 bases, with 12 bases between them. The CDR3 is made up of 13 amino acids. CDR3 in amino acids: CAWSYRRGQPQHF. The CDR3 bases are TGTGCCTGGAGTTACAGACGGGGACAGCCCCAGCATTTT.

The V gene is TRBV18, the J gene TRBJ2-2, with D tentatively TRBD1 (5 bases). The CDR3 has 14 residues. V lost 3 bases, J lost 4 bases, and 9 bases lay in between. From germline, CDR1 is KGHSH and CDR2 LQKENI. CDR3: CASSPSRATGELFF. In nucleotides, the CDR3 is TGTGCCAGCTCACCGTCCAGGGCCACCGGGGAGCTGTTTTTT.

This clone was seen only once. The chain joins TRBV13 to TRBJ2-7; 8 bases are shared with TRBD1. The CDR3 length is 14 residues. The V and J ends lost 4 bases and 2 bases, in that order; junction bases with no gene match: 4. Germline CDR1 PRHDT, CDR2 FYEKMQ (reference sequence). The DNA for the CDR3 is TGTGCCAGCAGCTCAGGACAGGGACCCTACGAGCAGTACTTC. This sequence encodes CASSSGQGPYEQYF.

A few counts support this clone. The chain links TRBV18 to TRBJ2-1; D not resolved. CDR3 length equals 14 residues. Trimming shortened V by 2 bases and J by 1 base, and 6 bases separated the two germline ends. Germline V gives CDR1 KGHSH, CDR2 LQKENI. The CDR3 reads CASSPAGSYNEQFF. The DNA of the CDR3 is TGTGCCAGCTCACCAGCCGGTTCCTACAATGAGCAGTTCTTC. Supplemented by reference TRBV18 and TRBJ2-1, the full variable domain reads NAGVMQNPRHLVRRRGQEARLRCSPMKGHSHVYWYRQLPEEGLKFMVYLQKENIIDESGMPKERFSAEFPKEGPSILRIQQVVRGDSAAYFCASSPAGSYNEQFFGPGTRLTVL.

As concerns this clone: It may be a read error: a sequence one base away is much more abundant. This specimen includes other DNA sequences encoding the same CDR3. The CDR3 region is CASRGTAGQGATRTEAFF. The CDR3 DNA sequence: TGCGCCAGCAGAGGGACGGCGGGACAGGGGGCGACTAGGACTGAGGCTTTCTTT. The chain is built from TRBV5-1 and TRBJ1-1; TRBD1 agrees at 12 bases. The CDR3 is 18 amino acids. In germline, CDR1 is SGHRS, CDR2 YFSETQ.

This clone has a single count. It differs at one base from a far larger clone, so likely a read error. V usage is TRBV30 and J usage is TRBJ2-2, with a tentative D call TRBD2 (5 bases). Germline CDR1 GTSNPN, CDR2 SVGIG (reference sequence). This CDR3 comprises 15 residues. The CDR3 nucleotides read TGTGCCTGGAGTACCTCACGCGTTAGCGCCGGGGAGCCGTTTTTT. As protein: CAWSTSRVSAGEPFF.

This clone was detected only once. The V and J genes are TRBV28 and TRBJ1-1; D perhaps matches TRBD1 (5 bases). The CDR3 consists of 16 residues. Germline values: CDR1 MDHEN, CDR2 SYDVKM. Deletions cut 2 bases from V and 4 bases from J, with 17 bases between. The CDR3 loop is CASSLTARRGITEAFF. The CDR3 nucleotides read TGTGCCAGCAGTTTAACGGCCAGGAGGGGAATCACTGAAGCTTTCTTT.

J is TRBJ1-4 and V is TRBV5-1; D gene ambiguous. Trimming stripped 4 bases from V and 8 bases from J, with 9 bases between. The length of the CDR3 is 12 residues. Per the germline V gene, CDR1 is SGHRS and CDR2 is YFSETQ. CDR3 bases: TGCGCCAGCAGCCCTGACAAGGAAAAACTGTTTTTT. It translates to CASSPDKEKLFF.

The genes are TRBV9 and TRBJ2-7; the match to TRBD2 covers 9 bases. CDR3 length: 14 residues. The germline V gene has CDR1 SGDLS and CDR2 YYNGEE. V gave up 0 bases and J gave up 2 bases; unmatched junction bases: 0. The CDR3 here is CASSVGGRAYEQYF. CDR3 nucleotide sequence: TGTGCCAGCAGCGTAGGCGGGAGGGCCTACGAGCAGTACTTC.

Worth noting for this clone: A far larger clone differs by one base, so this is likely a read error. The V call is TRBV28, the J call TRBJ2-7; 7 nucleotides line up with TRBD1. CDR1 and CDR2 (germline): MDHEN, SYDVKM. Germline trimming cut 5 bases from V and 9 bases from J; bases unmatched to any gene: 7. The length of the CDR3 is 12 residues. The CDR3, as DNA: TGTGCCAGCAGTCCTCCCTGGACAGGGCAGTACTTC. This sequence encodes CASSPPWTGQYF.

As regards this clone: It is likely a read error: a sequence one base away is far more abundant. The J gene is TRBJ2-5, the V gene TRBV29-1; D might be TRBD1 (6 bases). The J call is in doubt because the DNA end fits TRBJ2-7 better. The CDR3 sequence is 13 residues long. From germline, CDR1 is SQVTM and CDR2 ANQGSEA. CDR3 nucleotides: TGCAGCGCCAAGAGAACAGGGTACTACGAGCAGTACTTC. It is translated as CSAKRTGYYEQYF.

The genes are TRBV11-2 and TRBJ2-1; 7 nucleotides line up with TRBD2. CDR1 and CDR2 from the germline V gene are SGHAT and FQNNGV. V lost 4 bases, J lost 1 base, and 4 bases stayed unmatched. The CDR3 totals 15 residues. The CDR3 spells CASSSKRGSYNEQFF. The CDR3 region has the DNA TGTGCCAGCAGCTCTAAGCGGGGATCCTACAATGAGCAGTTCTTC.

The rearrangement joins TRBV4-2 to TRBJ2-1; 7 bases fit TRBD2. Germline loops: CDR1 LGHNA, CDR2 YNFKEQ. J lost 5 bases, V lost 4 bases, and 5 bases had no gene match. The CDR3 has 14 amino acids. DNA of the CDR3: TGTGCCAGCAGCCCCGAGGGAGGGGACAATGAGCAGTTCTTC. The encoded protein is CASSPEGGDNEQFF.

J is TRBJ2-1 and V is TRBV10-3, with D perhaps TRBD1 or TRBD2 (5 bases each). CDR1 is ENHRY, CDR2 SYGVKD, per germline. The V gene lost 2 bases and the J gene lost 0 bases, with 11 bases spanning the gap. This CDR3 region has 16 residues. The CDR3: CAISETRDVSYNEQFF. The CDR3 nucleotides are TGTGCCATCAGTGAGACCCGGGACGTCTCCTACAATGAGCAGTTCTTC.

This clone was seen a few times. CDR3 amino acids: CAWNGLAGGNEQFF. DNA of the CDR3: TGTGCCTGGAACGGACTAGCGGGAGGCAATGAGCAGTTCTTC. The J gene is TRBJ2-1, the V gene TRBV30, with 14 positions matching TRBD2. The CDR3 length is 14 residues. CDR1 and CDR2 from the germline V gene are GTSNPN and SVGIG (reference sequence). The V gene end was trimmed by 4 bases and the J gene end by 6 bases; junction bases not matched to a gene: 2.

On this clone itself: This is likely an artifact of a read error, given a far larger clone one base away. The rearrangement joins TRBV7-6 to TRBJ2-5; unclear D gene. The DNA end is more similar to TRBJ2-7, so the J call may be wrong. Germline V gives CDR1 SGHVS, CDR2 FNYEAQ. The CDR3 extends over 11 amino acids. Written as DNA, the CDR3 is TGTGCCAGCAGCTTATCCTACGAGCAGTACTTC. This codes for CASSLSYEQYF.

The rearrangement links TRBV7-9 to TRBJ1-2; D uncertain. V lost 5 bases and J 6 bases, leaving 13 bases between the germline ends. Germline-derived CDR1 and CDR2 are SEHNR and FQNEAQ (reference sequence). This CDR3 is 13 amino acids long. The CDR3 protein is CASSADLGDGYTF. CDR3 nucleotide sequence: TGTGCCAGCAGCGCCGATCTAGGTGATGGCTACACCTTC.

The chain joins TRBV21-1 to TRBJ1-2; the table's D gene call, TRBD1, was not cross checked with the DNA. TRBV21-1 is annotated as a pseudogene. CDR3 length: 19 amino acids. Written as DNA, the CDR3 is TGTGCCAGCAGCAAAAACCCAAGACAGGGGGCGACTCGGAACTATGGCTACACCTTC. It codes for CASSKNPRQGATRNYGYTF.

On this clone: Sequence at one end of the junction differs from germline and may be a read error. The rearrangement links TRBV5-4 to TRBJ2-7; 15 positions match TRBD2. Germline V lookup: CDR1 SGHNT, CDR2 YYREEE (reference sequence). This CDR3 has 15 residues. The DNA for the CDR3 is TGTGCCAGCAGCTTGGCTGGGACTAGCGGGGGGATTCTCGCCTTC. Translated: CASSLAGTSGGILAF.